The source of this T cell receptor (beta chain) is a study of radiotherapy plus CTLA-4 blockade in lung cancer. CTLA-4 blockade using ipilimumab, together with focal radiation, was received by patients with chemo-refractory metastatic non-small-cell lung cancer. The repertoire was sequenced with immunoSEQ multiplex PCR; TCRdb's copy has only in-frame clones and lacks some. The repertoire holds about 73,000 clones, with around 86% as singletons. The specimen was peripheral blood, collected from a patient treated with radiotherapy plus ipilimumab. The receptor's source is a human donor with non-small cell lung cancer that progressed on radiotherapy plus ipilimumab.

CDR3 coding DNA: TGTGCCAGCAGAAGAGACAGGGCCTCCTACGAGCAGTACTTC. Amino acids: CASRRDRASYEQYF. The genes are TRBV28 and TRBJ2-7; TRBD1 matches 7 bases. V gave up 6 bases and J gave up 0 bases; unmatched junction bases: 5. The CDR3 is made up of 14 amino acids. Germline V gene data show CDR1 as MDHEN and CDR2 as SYDVKM.